This T cell receptor (beta chain) came from a study of T cells in Graves' hyperthyroidism and ophthalmopathy. This CDR3 is 14 amino acids long. V was pared by 6 bases and J by 0 bases, with 11 bases between. This clonotype has ten or more counts. The CDR3 regions of TCR beta were amplified from RNA transcripts. HTBI primers were employed in a first-round RT-PCR of the TCR CDR3. TCRdb re-called the multiplex PCR reads through MiXCR, storing one row per CDR3 protein. The table has roughly 570,000 distinct CDR3 sequences, 35% to 55% seen once. V gene TRBV12-3 or TRBV12-4 combines with J gene TRBJ2-5, with D possibly being TRBD2 (5 bases). This sequence originates from a woman younger than 30 with Graves' hyperthyroidism. Material for sequencing was peripheral blood or thyroid tissue (not recorded which). CDR3 DNA sequence: TGTGCCAGCAGCTTACGGCGGGACCAAGAGACCCAGTACTTC. The encoded protein is CASSLRRDQETQYF.